Below, 26 T cell receptor beta chains from the same sample are listed, as sequenced in a study of CXCR3-negative and CXCR3-positive naive CD8 T cells. Study-wide results and limits: Hydrophobicity was higher for TRB CDR3s found in CXCR3-positive naive cells than in CXCR3-negative naive cells.

Libraries were UMI-labeled 5' RACE TRB cDNA. Reprocessing the 5' RACE reads, TCRdb reports a single entry for every CDR3 protein and omits DNA. The table for this sample gives about 150,000 distinct CDR3 sequences. No antigen is known for these receptors. Sequences were obtained from naive CXCR3+ CD8+ T cells from blood. Noted subset: CD45RO-CCR7+CD27+CD95- naive CD8+ T cells expressing CXCR3 (TNR3+). These receptors were taken from a human donor in good health. Some clones in this sample may be carry-over from other donors' samples.

The rearrangement uses TRBV7-9 and TRBJ1-1. The CDR3 is 13 residues long. Looked up from germline, CDR1 is SEHNR and CDR2 is FQNEAQ (reference sequence). The CDR3 sequence is CASRSGGGTEAFF. Full variable domain (outside the CDR3, taken from reference TRBV7-9 and TRBJ1-1): DTGVSQNPRHKITKRGQNVTFRCDPISEHNRLYWYRQTLGQGPEFLTYFQNEAQLEKSRLLSDRFSAERPKGSFSTLEIQRTEQGDSAMYLCASRSGGGTEAFFGQGTRLTVV.

The chain links TRBV20-1 to TRBJ1-1. There are 17 residues in the CDR3. CDR1 and CDR2 from the germline V gene are DFQATT and SNEGSKA (reference sequence). CDR3 sequence: CSARDSFEESRNTEAFF.

The chain couples TRBV5-1 to TRBJ2-7. Germline lookup yields CDR1 SGHRS and CDR2 YFSETQ. The CDR3 consists of 12 residues. The chain's CDR3 is CASSSDPYEQYF.

The chain carries TRBV5-1 and TRBJ2-3; TCRdb's D call of TRBD2 is untestable without DNA. This CDR3 has 15 amino acids. Per germline, CDR1 SGHRS and CDR2 YFSETQ. CDR3 protein: CASSSGLAPADTQYF. The whole variable domain, filled in from reference TRBV5-1 and TRBJ2-3, reads KAGVTQTPRYLIKTRGQQVTLSCSPISGHRSVSWYQQTPGQGLQFLFEYFSETQRNKGNFPGRFSGRQFSNSRSEMNVSTLELGDSALYLCASSSGLAPADTQYFGPGTRLTVL.

The chain carries TRBV3-1 and TRBJ2-5. The CDR3 sequence is 11 residues long. Per germline, CDR1 LGHDT and CDR2 YNNKEL (reference sequence). CDR3 sequence reads: CASSLQETQYF.

The chain links TRBV29-1 to TRBJ2-3; TCRdb selects TRBD2, and the lack of DNA leaves this call unchecked. The CDR3 is 13 residues long. Germline-derived CDR1 and CDR2 are SQVTM and ANQGSEA. The CDR3 here is CSVEEAREDTQYF.

The chain joins TRBV2 to TRBJ2-1; TCRdb's D call, TRBD1, is unchecked because there is no DNA. CDR3 length: 14 residues. CDR1 and CDR2 from the germline V gene are SNHLY and FYNNEI. This chain's CDR3 is CASSRGPPYNEQFF.

V and J are TRBV28 and TRBJ2-1. This CDR3 is built from 12 residues. Germline V gene sequence: CDR1 MDHEN, CDR2 SYDVKM. The CDR3 loop reads CASTALENEQFF.

CDR3 in amino acids: CAWSRREGTEAFF. This chain connects TRBV30 to TRBJ1-1. The CDR3 extends over 13 amino acids. Germline CDR1 GTSNPN, CDR2 SVGIG (reference sequence).

The V and J genes are TRBV4-3 and TRBJ1-1; checking the TCRdb D call of TRBD1 is not possible without DNA. This CDR3 region has 16 residues. Germline V gives CDR1 LGHNA, CDR2 YSLEER. This CDR3 is CASSQDGSGRNTEAFF.

This chain uses TRBV20-1 with TRBJ2-1. Germline V CDR1 and CDR2: DFQATT, SNEGSKA (reference sequence). The CDR3 contains 14 residues. The CDR3 here is CSARIGWGDNEQFF.

The V and J genes are TRBV29-1 and TRBJ1-1. The CDR3 consists of 13 residues. Germline V lookup: CDR1 SQVTM, CDR2 ANQGSEA. The CDR3 sequence is CSVKDREGTEAFF.

The rearrangement links TRBV6-6 to TRBJ2-5; as DNA is missing, the TRBD1 call by TCRdb cannot be tested. The germline gives CDR1 MNHNY, CDR2 SVGAGI (reference sequence). The CDR3 is made up of 14 amino acids. The CDR3 sequence: CASSYVGGEETQYF.

V usage is TRBV28 and J usage is TRBJ2-7; the D call of TRBD2 rests on TCRdb alone, since no DNA is present to check it. Germline values: CDR1 MDHEN, CDR2 SYDVKM. The CDR3 has 16 amino acids. The CDR3 spells CASRDLAGASGYEQYF. Combining the CDR3 with reference TRBV28 and TRBJ2-7 gives the whole variable domain DVKVTQSSRYLVKRTGEKVFLECVQDMDHENMFWYRQDPGLGLRLIYFSYDVKMKEKGDIPEGYSVSREKKERFSLILESASTNQTSMYLCASRDLAGASGYEQYFGPGTRLTVT.

This chain uses TRBV28 with TRBJ1-2; TCRdb names TRBD1, which stays unverified in the absence of DNA. Germline values: CDR1 MDHEN, CDR2 SYDVKM. The CDR3 runs to 15 residues. This CDR3 is CASSLPPTTGEEYTF.

This chain links TRBV12-3 or TRBV12-4 with TRBJ1-1. The CDR3 consists of 15 residues. The CDR3 sequence: CASSLDFGLRREAFF.

V gene TRBV10-3 combines with J gene TRBJ2-5; TCRdb's D call, TRBD2, is unchecked because there is no DNA. Germline V gene lookup returns CDR1 ENHRY and CDR2 SYGVKD. The CDR3 consists of 14 residues. This CDR3 reads CAISEGRDQETQYF.

V is TRBV21-1 and J is TRBJ2-7; TCRdb gives TRBD1 as the D gene, but with no DNA this cannot be confirmed. TRBV21-1 is an annotated pseudogene. The CDR3 is made up of 14 amino acids. The CDR3 loop is CARFSQGHPYEQYF.

The V call is TRBV27, the J call TRBJ2-3; TCRdb's D call, TRBD2, is unchecked because there is no DNA. CDR1 is MNHEY and CDR2 is SMNVEV in the germline V gene (reference sequence). The CDR3 sequence is 16 residues long. The CDR3 sequence is CASSSGLAGEADTQYF.

The V and J genes are TRBV18 and TRBJ2-3; the D call from TCRdb, TRBD1, cannot be confirmed without DNA. CDR1 KGHSH and CDR2 LQKENI come from the germline V gene. The length of the CDR3 is 16 residues. The CDR3 reads CASSLRTGGNTDTQYF.

The chain carries TRBV10-3 and TRBJ2-1; TCRdb's D call, TRBD2, is unchecked because there is no DNA. CDR1 and CDR2 from the germline V gene are ENHRY and SYGVKD. The CDR3 consists of 17 residues. CDR3 in amino acids: CAISAPTSGGPYNEQFF.

J is TRBJ2-7 and V is TRBV2; TCRdb picks TRBD2, but there is no DNA to check that call. CDR1 is SNHLY, CDR2 FYNNEI, per germline. This CDR3 spans 15 amino acids. The CDR3 reads CASSERTSGDYEQYF.

The genes are TRBV27 and TRBJ2-2. CDR1 is MNHEY, CDR2 SMNVEV, per germline (reference sequence). There are 14 residues in the CDR3. This chain's CDR3 is CASSFATVTGELFF.

The rearrangement joins TRBV25-1 to TRBJ2-2. Germline CDR1 is MGHDK and CDR2 is SYGVNS. The CDR3 sequence is 13 residues long. This CDR3 reads CASSESEIGELFF.

The rearrangement links TRBV7-2 to TRBJ1-2; the TRBD1 assignment by TCRdb is unverifiable without DNA. CDR1 and CDR2 (germline): SGHTA, FQGNSA. CDR3 length: 15 residues. The CDR3 sequence is CASSLITGSPYGYTF.

The chain has TRBV9 and TRBJ1-1; the TCRdb D gene call, TRBD1, has no DNA to confirm it. Germline V gives CDR1 SGDLS, CDR2 YYNGEE. The CDR3 consists of 14 residues. CDR3 in amino acids: CASSGDRGGTEAFF.